This passage covers 2 T cell receptor beta chains from one sample sequenced in a study of shared clonotypes between healthy human individuals. The table came from immunoSEQ multiplex PCR; TCRdb's copy has only in-frame clones and leaves some out. The sample consists of over 2 million clones, 92% of them appearing once. Sequences were obtained from naive CD4+ T cells from PBMCs. Subset reported: CD45RA+ positively selected. The receptors originated from a man aged 18-30 years in good health. Some clones in this sample may be carry-over from other donors' samples.

This clone is a singleton in its sample. The same CDR3 arises from other DNA sequences in this sample as well. The chain joins TRBV19 to TRBJ1-5; D is undetermined. The germline V gene encodes CDR1 LNHDA and CDR2 SQIVND (reference sequence). The CDR3 consists of 14 residues. Trimming left V 3 bases short and J 0 bases short, with 6 bases between. The chain's CDR3 is CASSIRDSNQPQHF. The CDR3 bases are TGTGCCAGTAGTATTAGGGATAGCAATCAGCCCCAGCATTTT.

This chain links TRBV6-1 with TRBJ2-7; D not resolved. Germline V lookup: CDR1 MNHNS, CDR2 SASEGT. Trimming stripped 3 bases from V and 10 bases from J, with 7 bases between. The CDR3 consists of 10 residues. The CDR3 DNA reads as TGTGCCAGCAGTGAGTTAGATCAGTACTTC. This gives the protein CASSELDQYF.